The subject of this entry is one T cell receptor (beta chain). Its matching antigen is unknown. CDR1 is MNHEY and CDR2 is SMNVEV in the germline V gene (reference sequence). V shed 4 bases and J shed 1 base, with 14 bases lying between them. CDR3 size: 16 residues. The sample originates from a study of cytomegalovirus exposure and HLA in healthy donors. General study results and limits: Published work reported that the classifier diagnosed cytomegalovirus status with high specificity and sensitivity. Presence/absence analysis assumed near-uniform sequencing depth across donors. A few of the chains that were CMV-associated were confirmed in vitro to be specific for CMV antigens.

The study ran its PCR with 60 Vbeta and 13 Jbeta primers. The data were produced by immunoSEQ multiplex PCR, yet TCRdb's version contains in-frame clones alone and is incomplete. The sample holds around 190,000 clones; roughly 87% are singletons and the top ten take approximately 0.98%. The clonotype was recovered from a boy between 2 and 15 years old in good health and CMV-seronegative. The chain uses TRBV27 and TRBJ1-5; D unclear. The sample was PBMCs. CDR3 region: CASSSSGGISNQPQHF. The DNA of the CDR3 is TGTGCCAGCAGTTCGAGCGGAGGGATAAGCAATCAGCCCCAGCATTTT.